Listed below are T cell receptor beta chains from one sample, sequenced in a study of blood T cell repertoires in COVID-19. Data came from immunoSEQ multiplex PCR; TCRdb stores just in-frame clones and leaves some out. This sample yields 150,000 or so clones, of which about 87% are seen a single time; roughly 1.6% belongs to the top ten. Sequenced input: peripheral blood. These receptors were obtained from a woman aged 45-59 years with acute or convalescent COVID-19. The CDR3 runs from the conserved cysteine through the conserved F or W. The order of the fields is V gene, J gene, CDR3 length, CDR3 protein.

TRBV4-3	TRBJ1-5	15	CASSQAVVSNQPQHF
TRBV6-6	TRBJ2-1	16	CASSYGIAGVGNEQFF
TRBV24-1	TRBJ1-2	13	CATSGPGSLGYTF
TRBV18	TRBJ2-3	15	CASSPLRTQGDTQYF
TRBV5-1	TRBJ2-2	15	CASTNRDRDTGELFF
TRBV3-1/TRBV3-2	TRBJ2-1	14	CASSPLAGLHEQFF
TRBV7-2	TRBJ2-5	14	CASSQGVWGETQYF
TRBV6-1	TRBJ2-5	14	CASSDGVGAETQYF
TRBV27	TRBJ1-5	14	CASKPSGENQPQHF
TRBV9	TRBJ2-1	15	CASSPRTSGGNEQFF
TRBV11-3	TRBJ1-1	14	CASRRTGTTTEAFF
TRBV5-4	TRBJ1-1	13	CASSFKGGTEAFF
TRBV6-5	TRBJ1-6	12	CASRPLGGPLHF